These T cell receptor beta chains were read from a single sample in a study of T cells in tumors after PD-1 blockade. Libraries were prepared by immunoSEQ multiplex PCR; TCRdb keeps only in-frame clonotypes and omits some of them. Of 45,000 to 60,000 clones in the sample, about four fifths were seen once. Source: PBMCs, taken before anti-PD-1 treatment. These receptors were taken from a human donor with basal cell carcinoma. CDR3s include the opening cysteine and the closing phenylalanine or tryptophan. The D gene is left open where the match is weak. Clone size is stated in some rows and not others, as once, few, many or a class when expanded.

TRBV5-5	TRBJ2-4	NA	NA	TGTGCCAGCAGACCCGGACCGAGGGACATTCAGTACTTC	CASRPGPRDIQYF
TRBV19	TRBJ1-3	once	NA	TGTGCCTCTACCGGGTCCTTCTCTGGAAACACCATATATTTT	CASTGSFSGNTIYF
TRBV28	TRBJ1-6	NA	TRBD1	TGCGCCAGCAGTCCCGGGACAGGGGGTAATTCACCCCTCCACTTT	CASSPGTGGNSPLHF
TRBV30	TRBJ1-2	NA	NA	TGTGCCTGGAGTGCTCAGGGCAATGGCTACACCTTC	CAWSAQGNGYTF
TRBV28	TRBJ1-5	NA	NA	TGTGCCAGCAGTCGGACATCCAGCAATCAGCCCCAGCATTTT	CASSRTSSNQPQHF
TRBV10-1	TRBJ2-7	NA	NA	TGCGCCAGCAGTGAGTTCGGGGGCAGCTCCTACGAGCAGTACTTC	CASSEFGGSSYEQYF
TRBV5-6	TRBJ2-7	NA	NA	TGTGCCAGCAGCTCGGACAGTACCTACGAGCAGTACTTC	CASSSDSTYEQYF
TRBV28	TRBJ1-5	NA	TRBD1	TGTGCCAGCAGTCCTACCACCTACAGGGGTAGTCAGCCCCAGCATTTT	CASSPTTYRGSQPQHF
TRBV6-5	TRBJ1-4	once	NA	TGTGCCAGCAGGGCTACAACTAATGAAAAACTGTTTTTT	CASRATTNEKLFF
TRBV7-6	TRBJ1-1	NA	NA	TGTGCCAGCAGCTTGGGACCTCTTAGCGCTGAAGCTTTCTTT	CASSLGPLSAEAFF
TRBV29-1	TRBJ1-2	NA	NA	TGCAGCGTGGACCAAACGGGGAGGGACGGGGGTTTGTATGGCTACACCTTC	CSVDQTGRDGGLYGYTF
TRBV6-5	TRBJ2-1	NA	TRBD2	TGTGCCCTTAAGGGAGGGAACTCCTACAATGAGCAGTTCTTC	CALKGGNSYNEQFF
TRBV5-1	TRBJ2-2	once	NA	TGCGCCAGCAGCTTGGATGGGTCCACCGGGGAGCTGTTTTTT	CASSLDGSTGELFF
TRBV27	TRBJ1-5	once	TRBD1	TGTGCCAGCAGTCTCAGCGCGGGACAGGGGTTAGGTCAGCCCCAGCATTTT	CASSLSAGQGLGQPQHF
TRBV7-9	TRBJ2-3	NA	TRBD1	TGTGCCAGCAGCGGACAGGGGCAGGGAGATACGCAGTATTTT	CASSGQGQGDTQYF
TRBV10-3	TRBJ2-3	NA	TRBD2	TGTGCCATCAGTGAGTTGACTAGCGGTGGCACAGATACGCAGTATTTT	CAISELTSGGTDTQYF
TRBV27	TRBJ2-7	few	NA	TGTGCCAGCAGTTTATCGACGGCCTCCTACGAGCAGTACTTC	CASSLSTASYEQYF
TRBV12-5	TRBJ1-3	NA	NA	TGTGCTAGTGGTTTCAGGACGGTCACCTCTGGAAACACCATATATTTT	CASGFRTVTSGNTIYF
TRBV18	TRBJ1-1	few	NA	TGTGCCAGCTCACGGTTTGGACAGTTGGACACTGAAGCTTTCTTT	CASSRFGQLDTEAFF